This T cell receptor (beta chain) stems from a study of T cell responses to AZD1222 COVID-19 vaccine. To note about this clone: The antigen is undetermined.

Profiling relied on immunoSEQ multiplex PCR, and the TCRdb table lists in-frame clones only, not all of them. The top ten clones hold approximately 2.2% of a sample with approximately 150,000 clones, about 91% of them seen once. Findings and caveats of the study: Spike was spanned by vaccine-associated CD4 TCRs, which were dominant at 160-218 and 743-854.

This specimen consisted of peripheral blood, obtained on day 0 of AZD1222 vaccination. This clonotype was obtained from an adult in good health.

Here the CDR3 reads CASSMGQASYEQYF. The CDR3 nucleotides are TGTGCCAGTAGTATGGGACAGGCATCCTACGAGCAGTACTTC. The V call is TRBV19, the J call TRBJ2-7; 8 positions agree with TRBD1. Germline V gives CDR1 LNHDA, CDR2 SQIVND (reference sequence). J lost 1 base, V lost 3 bases, and 2 bases had no gene match. There are 14 residues in the CDR3.